Below, 24 T cell receptor beta chains from the same sample are listed, as sequenced in a study of Tregs in tolerant kidney transplant recipients. Related graft donors supplied nonmyeloablative bone marrow transplants, and mixed chimerism was transient. This table comes from immunoSEQ multiplex PCR, and its TCRdb copy is limited to in-frame clones, with some not included. Counted here are roughly 70,000 clones, about 87% occurring once; the ten biggest clones make up 3.8%. The sample consisted of CD4+ T cells from blood (PBMCs), taken 6 months after the transplant. Receptors were obtained from a human patient who received a combined kidney and bone marrow transplant. Some T cells may be graft donor cells.

J is TRBJ2-7 and V is TRBV6-6, with D possibly being TRBD1 (6 bases). Germline values: CDR1 MNHNY, CDR2 SVGAGI (reference sequence). CDR3 length equals 12 residues. With 2 bases removed from V and 7 bases from J, the gap between germline ends came to 9 bases. The CDR3 DNA follows: TGTGCCAGCAGTTACGGGGGCAGAGAGCAGTACTTC. The encoded protein is CASSYGGREQYF.

The chain recombines TRBV19 with TRBJ2-3; D possibly corresponds to TRBD2 (5 bases). The CDR3 has 14 amino acids. The germline V gene encodes CDR1 LNHDA and CDR2 SQIVND (reference sequence). Trimming cost V 6 bases and J 3 bases, with 13 bases left between them. The CDR3 DNA reads as TGTGCCAGTAGCGACTACTCAAGAACAGATACGCAGTATTTT. It is translated as CASSDYSRTDTQYF.

V and J are TRBV14 and TRBJ2-2; D possibly corresponds to TRBD2 (6 bases). Germline V gene data show CDR1 as SGHDN and CDR2 as FVKESK. CDR3 length: 15 amino acids. The ends were cut back, 4 bases at V and 2 bases at J, with 11 bases in the middle. CDR3 sequence reads: CASSRGTQNTGELFF. The CDR3 coding sequence is TGTGCCAGCAGCCGGGGGACTCAAAACACCGGGGAGCTGTTTTTT. Full variable domain (remainder filled in from reference TRBV14 and TRBJ2-2): EAGVTQFPSHSVIEKGQTVTLRCDPISGHDNLYWYRRVMGKEIKFLLHFVKESKQDESGMPNNRFLAERTGGTYSTLKVQPAELEDSGVYFCASSRGTQNTGELFFGEGSRLTVL.

The chain links TRBV5-1 to TRBJ2-5; D might be TRBD1 (5 bases). Germline lookup yields CDR1 SGHRS and CDR2 YFSETQ. The CDR3 is 14 residues long. V dropped 0 bases and J dropped 5 bases, with 11 bases sitting between them. CDR3 loop: CASSLAMGRETQYF. CDR3 nucleotide sequence: TGCGCCAGCAGCTTGGCCATGGGGCGGGAGACCCAGTACTTC.

This chain joins TRBV29-1 and TRBJ1-1; D is undetermined. Germline assignment: CDR1 SQVTM and CDR2 ANQGSEA. This CDR3 comprises 12 residues. CDR3 sequence: CTSQRGNTEAFF. The CDR3 coding sequence is TGCACTTCACAACGGGGTAACACTGAAGCTTTCTTT.

The CDR3 coding sequence is TGTGCCATCGTGAGCGGGAGCTCCTACGAGCAGTACTTC. Its translation: CAIVSGSSYEQYF. The chain links TRBV10-3 to TRBJ2-7, with TRBD2 identical over 8 bases. Germline V gene data show CDR1 as ENHRY and CDR2 as SYGVKD. This CDR3 is built from 13 residues. V lost 8 bases and J lost 0; bases outside the gene matches: 3.

The chain is built from TRBV4-2 and TRBJ1-2; perhaps TRBD1 as D (5 bases). With 0 bases removed from V and 10 bases from J, the gap between germline ends came to 12 bases. CDR1 and CDR2 from the germline V gene are LGHNA and YNFKEQ. This CDR3 spans 13 amino acids. The CDR3 coding sequence is TGTGCCAGCAGCCAAGATTTAGGGGCGGCCTACACCTTC. This codes for CASSQDLGAAYTF.

The rearrangement uses TRBV5-1 and TRBJ2-7; a weak D match, TRBD1 (5 bases). The CDR3 has 14 amino acids. V was shortened by 4 bases and J by 3 bases, with 14 bases between the two germline ends. The germline gives CDR1 SGHRS, CDR2 YFSETQ. The CDR3 DNA is TGCGCCAGCAGCCAGGGCCAGGGATACTACGAGCAGTACTTC. Translating it yields CASSQGQGYYEQYF.

The rearrangement links TRBV11-3 to TRBJ2-7, with D possibly being TRBD1 (7 bases). Germline-derived CDR1 and CDR2 are SGHNT and YENEEA. V lost 0 bases and J lost 7, with 13 bases in between. The CDR3 covers 14 residues. CDR3 nucleotides: TGTGCCAGCAGCTTAGAGGAGGGGGCAAGGGAGCAGTACTTC. This codes for CASSLEEGAREQYF.

The chain employs TRBV19 and TRBJ1-1; possibly TRBD1 for D (6 bases). CDR1 LNHDA and CDR2 SQIVND come from the germline V gene (reference sequence). V shed 2 bases and J shed 5 bases, with 9 bases lying between them. The CDR3 sequence is 13 residues long. CDR3 region: CASSITGRTEAFF. Here the CDR3 DNA reads TGTGCCAGTAGTATAACAGGGAGAACTGAAGCTTTCTTT.

This clone was counted once. The rearrangement links TRBV11-3 to TRBJ2-3; weak D call: TRBD2 (6 bases). Trimming took 3 bases from V and 2 from J, leaving 12 bases between them. Germline V gene lookup returns CDR1 SGHNT and CDR2 YENEEA. This CDR3 region has 15 residues. CDR3 region: CASSFVLASTDTQYF. The CDR3 coding sequence is TGTGCCAGCAGCTTCGTACTAGCATCCACAGATACGCAGTATTTT.

The rearrangement joins TRBV7-9 to TRBJ2-5; TRBD1 aligns across 7 bases. This CDR3 is built from 19 residues. V lost 1 base, J lost 2 bases, and 16 bases stayed unmatched. In germline, CDR1 is SEHNR, CDR2 FQNEAQ (reference sequence). The CDR3 nucleotides read TGTGCCAGCAGCTTAGTAACACTAACGGGACAGAATCGGCAAGAGACCCAGTACTTC. Translated: CASSLVTLTGQNRQETQYF.

V and J are TRBV19 and TRBJ1-1; TRBD1 matches 10 bases. CDR3 length: 14 amino acids. Germline V CDR1 and CDR2: LNHDA, SQIVND (reference sequence). Trimming removed 6 bases from V and 6 bases from J; junction bases left unmatched: 7. CDR3 nucleotides: TGTGCCAGTAGGAGGGACAGGGGTATTTCTGAAGCTTTCTTT. Amino acids: CASRRDRGISEAFF. The full variable domain, rest sourced from reference TRBV19 and TRBJ1-1, is DGGITQSPKYLFRKEGQNVTLSCEQNLNHDAMYWYRQDPGQGLRLIYYSQIVNDFQKGDIAEGYSVSREKKESFPLTVTSAQKNPTAFYLCASRRDRGISEAFFGQGTRLTVV.

This clone was picked up a small number of times. The gene calls are TRBV11-3 and TRBJ2-2; TRBD1 matches at 9 bases. V was pared by 2 bases and J by 4 bases, with 8 bases of the junction left unmatched. Germline V gene data show CDR1 as SGHNT and CDR2 as YENEEA. The CDR3 is 17 amino acids. The CDR3 here is CASSLKWGQGVTGELFF. CDR3 nucleotide sequence: TGTGCCAGCAGCTTAAAATGGGGACAGGGAGTCACCGGGGAGCTGTTTTTT.

In this sample, this clone turned up once. This chain links TRBV6-1 with TRBJ1-2; the D is unclear. Germline values: CDR1 MNHNS, CDR2 SASEGT. Trimming left V 5 bases short and J 4 bases short, with 8 bases between. CDR3 length: 12 residues. The CDR3 protein is CASSPIPYGYTF. CDR3 coding DNA: TGTGCCAGCAGTCCTATTCCCTATGGCTACACCTTC.

A few counts support this clone. The chain couples TRBV4-3 to TRBJ1-4; D gene uncertain. The CDR3 covers 17 residues. Between the trimmed V and J ends, which lost 1 base and 8 bases, there was a span of 20 bases. The V gene's germline CDR1 is LGHNA and CDR2 YSLEER. The CDR3 DNA reads TGCGCCAGCAGCCAAGCCGTCCAGTATGGGAGGGAGGAAAAACTGTTTTTT. This codes for CASSQAVQYGREEKLFF.

This clone appeared once. This chain joins TRBV5-6 and TRBJ2-5; possibly TRBD2 for D (6 bases). Trimming left V 4 bases short and J 4 bases short, with 17 bases between. There are 15 residues in the CDR3. CDR1 and CDR2 (germline): SGHDT, YYEEEE. CDR3 in DNA: TGTGCCAGCAGCCCTCGTCTCGGACTACGAGAGACCCAGTACTTC. Its protein product is CASSPRLGLRETQYF. Full variable domain (rest looked up from reference TRBV5-6 and TRBJ2-5): DAGVTQSPTHLIKTRGQQVTLRCSPKSGHDTVSWYQQALGQGPQFIFQYYEEEERQRGNFPDRFSGHQFPNYSSELNVNALLLGDSALYLCASSPRLGLRETQYFGPGTRLLVL.

The chain carries TRBV10-2 and TRBJ2-1; 10 bases map to TRBD2. The germline V gene has CDR1 WSHSY and CDR2 SAAADI. The CDR3 spans 16 residues. Unmatched junction bases numbered 4, after V lost 2 bases and J lost 3 bases. The CDR3 protein is CASSELSGRFYNEQFF. CDR3 coding DNA: TGCGCCAGCAGTGAGCTTAGCGGGAGGTTCTACAATGAGCAGTTCTTC.

The rearrangement joins TRBV4-2 to TRBJ2-7, with a possible D match to TRBD2 (5 bases). The CDR3 extends over 17 amino acids. V was shortened by 0 bases and J by 0 bases, with 15 bases between the two germline ends. Germline assignment: CDR1 LGHNA and CDR2 YNFKEQ. CDR3 DNA sequence: TGTGCCAGCAGCCAAGATCTACCAGCGGTGAGCTCCTACGAGCAGTACTTC. As protein: CASSQDLPAVSSYEQYF.

The chain has TRBV5-4 and TRBJ2-1; TRBD2 agrees at 9 bases. V lost 4 bases, J lost 4 bases, and 6 bases stayed unmatched. The germline CDR1 and CDR2 sequences are SGHNT and YYREEE (reference sequence). CDR3 length equals 15 residues. The CDR3 sequence is CASSTTSGLYNEQFF. The CDR3 coding sequence is TGTGCCAGCAGCACCACTAGCGGGCTGTACAATGAGCAGTTCTTC.

The CDR3 loop reads CASSTWGPQETQYF. CDR3 coding DNA: TGTGCCAGTAGCACATGGGGGCCCCAAGAGACCCAGTACTTC. The chain carries TRBV19 and TRBJ2-5, with D possibly TRBD1 on 6 matching bases. Germline assignment: CDR1 LNHDA and CDR2 SQIVND (reference sequence). This CDR3 is 14 amino acids long. Trimming stripped 6 bases from V and 1 base from J, with 12 bases between.

The chain is built from TRBV7-9 and TRBJ2-2, with a possible D match to TRBD2 (5 bases). V shed 5 bases and J shed 7 bases, with 11 bases lying between them. Germline loops: CDR1 SEHNR, CDR2 FQNEAQ (reference sequence). The CDR3 is 13 amino acids. The CDR3 sequence is CASSPRGYGELFF. The CDR3, as DNA: TGTGCCAGCAGCCCCCGCGGGTACGGGGAGCTGTTTTTT.

V gene TRBV4-2 combines with J gene TRBJ2-1; D is possibly TRBD2 (7 bases). Looked up from germline, CDR1 is LGHNA and CDR2 is YNFKEQ. The V end lost 3 bases, the J end lost 6 bases, and 24 bases lay between the germline ends. This CDR3 comprises 18 residues. The chain's CDR3 is CASSHRSLGAGEGNEQFF. The DNA for the CDR3 is TGTGCCAGCAGCCATCGCAGCCTGGGGGCGGGAGAGGGCAATGAGCAGTTCTTC.

In the case of this clone: This sample includes further DNA sequences coding for the same CDR3. The CDR3 DNA sequence: TGCGCCAGCAGCCACGGGCAGGGCTACGAGCAGTACTTC. Protein: CASSHGQGYEQYF. V and J are TRBV5-1 and TRBJ2-7, with D perhaps TRBD1 (5 bases). V lost 4 bases, J lost 3 bases, and 11 bases lay in between. The germline V gene has CDR1 SGHRS and CDR2 YFSETQ. The CDR3 extends over 13 amino acids.